The subject of this entry is one TCR beta chain. Its specific antigen is unknown. Base quality data are lacking; no much larger clone is found one base away. The source of the sample is a study of OX40 agonist ivuxolimab in advanced cancers. Context from the whole study: The costimulatory receptor OX40 (CD134) was targeted by ivuxolimab, a fully human IgG2 agonistic monoclonal antibody. Partial responses were achieved by three dose-escalation patients, of whom one had hepatocellular carcinoma and two had cutaneous melanoma. Peripheral TCRbeta sequencing was intended to test whether TCR sequence diversity was altered and clonal T-cell expansion was caused by ivuxolimab. In the dose-escalation cohort, around four fifths of patients were male, and the mean age was roughly 56 years with a range of roughly 23 to 79. Intravenous ivuxolimab was administered to patients every 2 weeks at six dose levels: 0.01, 0.1, 0.3, 1.5, 3 and 10 mg/kg. Prior anti-PD-1, anti-PD-L1 or anti-CTLA-4 therapy was permitted, and about two fifths of dose-escalation patients had received checkpoint inhibitors. Among the approximately 54 dose-escalation patients, about 19 had hepatocellular carcinoma, approximately 15 melanoma, 9 renal cell carcinoma and 9 head and neck cancer. The paper describes the monotherapy dose-escalation part (N = 52 patients) of the phase I trial of ivuxolimab.

Patients with a history of autoimmune disease or receiving systemic immunosuppression were excluded from the trial. In every dose cohort, peripheral blood was drawn for TCR sequencing at baseline, cycle 4 day 1, and cycle 7 day 1. Samples came from an open-label, multicenter, first-in-human phase I dose-escalation trial of ivuxolimab. The trial enrolled adults with locally advanced or metastatic head and neck squamous cell, hepatocellular, melanoma or renal cell carcinoma. Before TCR sequencing, CD4+ T cells and CD8+ T cells from peripheral blood were sorted into separate populations. What the study reported, not specific to this receptor: Low levels of normalized T-cell clonal expansion were also seen in some nonresponding patients. Which antigens the clonally expanded peripheral T cells were specific for was not determined. After ivuxolimab, more expanded clones were found on average in CD8+ T cells than in CD4+ T cells. In partial responders in the 0.1-3.0 mg/kg groups, normalized peripheral clonal expansion was found to be among the lowest, especially among CD8+ T cells. At doses of 0.1 to 3.0 mg/kg, clonal expansion of both CD4+ and CD8+ T cells in blood was seen between baseline and week 6.

From its cysteine to its phenylalanine, the CDR3 spans 14 amino acids. Just CDR3 DNA is preserved here, 42 bases in frame from base 1. Sequences MNHEY (CDR1) and SMNVEV (CDR2) are obtained from the germline V gene (reference sequence). V loses 3 bases, J loses 4 bases, and the germline ends lie 12 bases apart. For sequencing of the TCRbeta CDR3 region, genomic DNA was extracted from the sorted cells. The immunoSEQ Assay was used for sequencing of TCRbeta CDR3 regions. The clones in this table, taken by TCRdb from immuneACCESS, are in-frame only. Not every clone is retained; where verified, under half of the shortfall comes from an unresolved V gene, and the cause of the rest is unknown. For this sample the table gives 60,000 or so clones, of which over 75% were detected only once. About 2% of the sample rests with the top ten.

This TCR derives from an adult with an advanced solid tumor such as melanoma, head and neck, liver or kidney cancer. The chain links TRBV27 with TRBJ2-5; no confident D gene assignment can be made. The sequencing here drew on CD4+ or CD8+ T cells sorted from blood, taken in a trial of the OX40 agonist ivuxolimab. The sequence in DNA is TGTGCCAGCAGTTTTAGGCGTACGGCAGAGACCCAGTACTTC. It codes for CASSFRRTAETQYF.